This T cell receptor beta chain is drawn from a study of blood T cell repertoires in COVID-19. Looking at the study overall: Samples of COVID-19 (acute and convalescent) were obtained from the United States, Italy and Spain. PBMCs, B-cell-depleted T cells, or T cells provided the cDNA or gDNA that made up the material.

Original data processing: Amplified reference gene primers provided the basis for estimating nucleated cell counts. TCRdb's table, derived via immunoSEQ multiplex PCR, lists solely in-frame clones and lacks some. For V, J and clone size, that table is used; D and trimming come from the DNA. In the table there are 300,000 or so clones, about 89% of which are singletons. The CDR3 consists of 12 residues. V dropped 5 bases and J dropped 6 bases, with 11 bases sitting between them. The gene calls are TRBV12-3 or TRBV12-4 and TRBJ2-7; D is perhaps TRBD1 (6 bases). The clonotype was recovered from a woman aged 45-59 years who had recovered from COVID-19. Material for sequencing was peripheral blood. Written as DNA, the CDR3 is TGTGCCAGCAGTCGGACAGCCTCCGAGCAGTACTTC. Its translation: CASSRTASEQYF.